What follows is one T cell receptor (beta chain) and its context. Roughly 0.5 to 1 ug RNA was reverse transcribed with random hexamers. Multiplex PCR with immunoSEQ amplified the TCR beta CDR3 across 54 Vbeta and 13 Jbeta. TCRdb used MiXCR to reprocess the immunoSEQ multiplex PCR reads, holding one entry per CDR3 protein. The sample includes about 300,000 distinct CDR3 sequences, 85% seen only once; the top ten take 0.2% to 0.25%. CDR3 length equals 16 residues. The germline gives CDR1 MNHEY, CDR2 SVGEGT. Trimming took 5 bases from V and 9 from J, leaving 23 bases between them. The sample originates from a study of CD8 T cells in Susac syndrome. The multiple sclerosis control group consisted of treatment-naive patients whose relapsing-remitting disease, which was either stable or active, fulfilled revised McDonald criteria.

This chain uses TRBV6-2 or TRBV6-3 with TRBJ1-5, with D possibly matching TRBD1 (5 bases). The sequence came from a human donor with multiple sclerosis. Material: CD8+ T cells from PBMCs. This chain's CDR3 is CASSGPDTVGWWPQHF. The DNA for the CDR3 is TGTGCCAGCAGTGGCCCGGACACCGTGGGGTGGTGGCCCCAGCATTTT.